This T cell receptor beta chain was recovered during a study of T-cell memory formation after mild COVID-19. It was 5'RACE with constant-segment primers that produced the TCR alpha and TCR beta cDNA libraries, which carried sample barcodes and UMIs. TCRdb ran MiXCR on the 5' RACE reads and lists one entry per CDR3 protein. The sample yields about 450,000 distinct CDR3 sequences, more than 20% seen once. Trimming removed 6 bases from V and 4 bases from J, with 13 bases in between. This CDR3 region has 14 residues. The germline V gene has CDR1 ENHRY and CDR2 SYGVKD. A note on this clonotype: As yet, its antigen is unknown.

Study-wide points: Contracting clones, day 15 to 85, had balanced CD4/CD8, and later expanders favored CD4+. What remained unconfirmed was the SARS-CoV-2 specificity of second-wave clones peaking on day 37. Some responding clones appeared in pre-infection memory, suggesting cross-reactive memory joined.

The receptor was isolated from an adult woman who had mild COVID-19 (a few samples of this study predate the infection). Cell type and time point are not known. The specimen was PBMCs or a T cell subset sorted from them (not recorded which). The chain joins TRBV10-3 to TRBJ1-5; D is undetermined. This chain's CDR3 is CAIRPGLGNQPQHF. DNA of the CDR3: TGTGCCATCAGGCCGGGTCTTGGGAATCAGCCCCAGCATTTT.